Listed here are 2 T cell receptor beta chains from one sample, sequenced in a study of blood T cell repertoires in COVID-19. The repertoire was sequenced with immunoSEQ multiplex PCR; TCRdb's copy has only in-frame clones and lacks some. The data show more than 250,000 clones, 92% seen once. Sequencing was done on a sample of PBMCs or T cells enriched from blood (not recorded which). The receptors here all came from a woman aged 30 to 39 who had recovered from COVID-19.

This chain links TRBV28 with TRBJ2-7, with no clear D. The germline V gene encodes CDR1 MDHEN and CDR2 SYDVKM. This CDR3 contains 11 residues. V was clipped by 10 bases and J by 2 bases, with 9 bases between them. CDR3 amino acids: CATTVAYEQYF. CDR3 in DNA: TGTGCCACCACAGTAGCCTACGAGCAGTACTTC.

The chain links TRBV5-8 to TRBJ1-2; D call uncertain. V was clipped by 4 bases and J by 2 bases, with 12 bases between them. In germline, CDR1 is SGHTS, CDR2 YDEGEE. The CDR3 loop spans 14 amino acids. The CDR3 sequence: CASSPWAINYGYTF. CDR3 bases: TGTGCCAGCAGCCCGTGGGCCATCAACTATGGCTACACCTTC.